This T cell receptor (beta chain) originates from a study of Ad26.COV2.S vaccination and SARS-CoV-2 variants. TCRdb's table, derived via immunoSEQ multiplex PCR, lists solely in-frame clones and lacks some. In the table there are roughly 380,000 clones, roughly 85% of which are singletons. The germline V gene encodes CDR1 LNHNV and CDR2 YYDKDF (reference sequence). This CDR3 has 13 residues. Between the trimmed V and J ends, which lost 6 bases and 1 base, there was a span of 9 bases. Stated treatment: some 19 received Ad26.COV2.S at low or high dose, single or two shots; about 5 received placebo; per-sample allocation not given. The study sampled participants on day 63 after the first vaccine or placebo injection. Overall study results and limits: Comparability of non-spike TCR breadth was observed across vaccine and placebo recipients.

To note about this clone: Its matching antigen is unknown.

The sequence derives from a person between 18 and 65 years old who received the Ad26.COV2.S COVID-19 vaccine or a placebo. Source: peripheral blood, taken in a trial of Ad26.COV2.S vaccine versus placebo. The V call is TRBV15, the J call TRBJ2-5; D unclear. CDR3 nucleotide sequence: TGTGCCACCAGTCGCTGGGTCCAAGAGACCCAGTACTTC. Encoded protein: CATSRWVQETQYF.